This TCR beta chain was sequenced during a study of shared clonotypes between healthy human individuals (dated by TCRdb to the early 2020s). Background for the entire study: The cohort comprised a couple of women and a few men aged 18 to 49 years. For each donor, CD4 naive and CD4 memory were each run on three plates, CD8 naive on two plates, and CD8 memory on one plate. The study deeply sequenced blood TCR repertoires of 5 or 6 healthy adults to estimate repertoire size and the extent of clonotype sharing between individuals. To increase sequencing depth and limit assay-specific biases, TCR repertoire library preparation and sequencing were carried out by different laboratories using diverse techniques. Per donor, leukapheresis produced somewhere between about 0.8 and 9 billion PBMCs. The research as a whole found: Clonotypes shared by all four sorted-subset donors showed higher generation probabilities than non-shared clonotypes. The genetic and exposure-history diversity represented was limited by the small number of donors. Across four donors, around 5% of naive CD4, roughly 3.5% of naive CD8, under 2.5% of memory CD4, and about 0.44% of memory CD8 clonotypes were shared. Sampling was restricted to blood, and TCR repertoires in tissue are likely to differ from TCR repertoires in blood. Pairwise subsampling indicated that sequencing depth was expected to affect the degree of clonotype sharing among donors. Naive subsets generally had larger estimated clonotype richness than memory subsets did. Incomplete sequencing was indicated by rarefaction of sorted-subset datasets, despite the large sequencing depth.

With regard to this clone: Its target antigen remains unknown. Within one base of it there is no much larger clone, and no base qualities were kept.

V loses 5 bases of germline sequence and J loses 0 bases, and the interval between the two ends is 17 bases. From a lookup of the germline V gene, CDR1 and CDR2 are SGHTA and FQGNSA. There are 16 amino acids in the CDR3, from cysteine to phenylalanine inclusive. The entry retains the CDR3 DNA only, 48 bases that are in frame from base 1. The donors were healthy, HIV-negative adults with no recently reported acute infections or vaccinations. Every donor was a Caucasian adult residing in Nashville, Tennessee, USA. CD4+ T cells were enriched by magnetic negative selection; naive cells were then positively selected on CD45RA, and the negative fraction formed the memory subset. Blood was collected by leukapheresis, and PBMCs were isolated by Ficoll-Histopaque density gradient centrifugation and then cryopreserved in liquid nitrogen vapor phase. Analytical flow cytometry was used to check the purity and quantity of every magnetically sorted T cell population. From each sorted fraction, genomic DNA was isolated and quantified by UV absorbance on a Nanodrop 2000c.

Using the deep immunoSEQ assay, multiplex PCR amplified TCR CDR3 regions from genomic DNA. Extracted genomic DNA from each cell subset was spread evenly across all wells of several immunoSEQ 96-well plates, with each plate serving as a replicate. Each replicate PCR for sorted subsets received about 220 ng genomic DNA, equal to roughly 29,000 T cell genomes. Purified libraries were measured with a Qubit 3.0 fluorometer, size-checked on a Bioanalyzer 2100, and measured again with the KAPA Library Quantification kit. Every immunoSEQ 96-well plate was sequenced on a dedicated single-read 150-cycle Illumina NextSeq 550 flow cell. In the authors' own workflow: Because the immunoSEQ output held only junctional sequences and lacked quality scores, the filtering could not match the filtering applied to full-length reads. To assign V/J genes and CDR3, sequences were annotated using PyIR, a Python wrapper for IgBLAST v1.9, with IMGT germline references. Reads were removed for weak V/J assignments (E-value above 1e-6), missing CDR3, stop codons, out-of-frame junctions, or ambiguous translated residues. V3J clonotypes were defined as sequences sharing the same inferred V gene, J gene, and CDR3 amino acid sequence. To compute the percentage overlap between repertoires, the number of shared unique clonotypes was divided by the size of the smaller repertoire. RTK rarefaction, the Chao1 estimator, and Recon v2.1 estimates of unobserved clonotypes were used to assess repertoire richness. Generation probabilities for all TCRbeta clonotypes obtained by the gDNA method from a handful of donors were computed using OLGA. TCRdb took over this immuneACCESS table, retaining in-frame rearrangements with V and J assigned. Such tables are incomplete; in checked studies, under half of the missing clones stem from an unresolved V gene, and the remainder is unexplained. V, J and clone size were drawn from that table, and D and trimming were deduced from the DNA. This sample holds under 2,500,000 clones; more than 90% were observed only once. Over 0.1% of the sample is taken by the ten largest.

The specimen sequenced was naive CD4+ T cells sorted from blood. What this sample's cell subset or site label stands for: CD45RA+ positively selected. The rearrangement combines TRBV7-2 with TRBJ2-7, with the identity of the D gene unclear. This TCR was sampled from a man younger than 35 in good health. The CDR3 region: CASSALEKAASYEQYF. In nucleotide form, the sequence is TGTGCCAGCAGCGCCCTAGAAAAAGCTGCCTCCTACGAGCAGTACTTC.